This T cell receptor (beta chain) was observed in a study of cytomegalovirus exposure and HLA in healthy donors (dated by TCRdb to the late 2010s). Broadly, across the study: According to a later analysis, the approximately 130 validation repertoires were produced on the same platform as the approximately 690 repertoires of the first cohort. The study was designed to test whether signatures of past pathogen exposure could be identified by cataloging public T cell receptors. Besides the first cohort of approximately 670 subjects, a separate validation cohort made up of 120 different subjects was used. To predict cytomegalovirus infection status, the study combined high-throughput TCR immunosequencing, statistical association of individual TCRs with disease status, and machine learning.

What the work shows at the level of the full study, not this receptor alone: The validation cohort had no HLA typing available for a later analysis, so co-occurrence within that cohort was assessed over all 120 or so repertoires. It was suggested by the authors that the approach could potentially be generalized to other disease states and immunological phenotypes. Across donors, most TCR sequences were observed very rarely, whereas some public TCRs were present in many individuals. Cytomegalovirus status was reported to be diagnosed by the classifier with high specificity and sensitivity in both the original and validation cohorts. The study gave a list of 150 to 200 TCR beta chains associated with cytomegalovirus. In vitro tests confirmed that a few of the cytomegalovirus-associated TCR beta chains recognize cytomegalovirus antigens. A later analysis found that TCRs clustered in the first cohort also tended to co-occur in the 110 or so validation repertoires, with approximately 95% of cluster scores above 0.

Separate from the roughly 650-subject first cohort, the validation cohort of 95 to 150 subjects was the group to which the donors belonged. Concerning this clone itself: Its binding antigen is unknown. One base away there is no much larger clone; base qualities are not given.

The CDR3 holds 15 amino acids from the cysteine to the phenylalanine. The only DNA kept is the CDR3, 45 bases in frame from the first base. CDR1 and CDR2 are drawn from the germline V gene: SGHDT, YYEEEE. V is pared back by 4 bases and J by 6 bases, with 18 bases lying between the germline termini. The library came from the immunoSEQ multiplex PCR assay. The paper's data handling went like this. A statistical classification framework was developed to diagnose cytomegalovirus status using the catalog of TCR beta chain sequences. The table was pulled from immuneACCESS by TCRdb, which kept in-frame rearrangements only. Such tables lose some clones; where checked, under half of the loss comes from unresolved V genes, and the rest has no known cause. V and J calls and clone size are as listed in that table; D and trimming were resolved from the DNA. For this sample the table gives roughly 330,000 clones, of which approximately 90% were detected only once. Approximately 1.1% of the sample comes from the top ten.

This chain is built from TRBV5-6 and TRBJ2-3; a tentative D call is TRBD1 (6 bases match). The clonotype was recovered from a woman in her thirties in good health and CMV-seropositive. Material: PBMCs. The CDR3 region: CASSSTGHLEDTQYF. The DNA reads TGTGCCAGCAGCAGTACGGGACACCTAGAGGATACGCAGTATTTT.